What follows are 3 T cell receptor beta chains derived from one specimen sequenced in a study of neoadjuvant anti-PD-1 for oral cavity cancer. Here immunoSEQ multiplex PCR was the method, and the copy in TCRdb shows in-frame clones only, minus some. The data contain about 37,000 clones, 38% of them singletons. The time point: after neoadjuvant nivolumab, at surgical resection. The source material was tumor tissue, sampled after nivolumab (anti-PD-1) treatment. The source is a person aged 35 to 85 with oral cavity squamous cell carcinoma.

The chain uses TRBV28 and TRBJ2-3; perhaps TRBD2 as D (5 bases). The germline CDR1 and CDR2 sequences are MDHEN and SYDVKM. The CDR3 covers 17 residues. V was pared by 3 bases and J by 0 bases, with 16 bases between. CDR3 nucleotides: TGTGCCAGCAGTTTGTTAGGACTTCGTGCTAGCACAGATACGCAGTATTTT. Translated: CASSLLGLRASTDTQYF. Combining the CDR3 with reference TRBV28 and TRBJ2-3 gives the whole variable domain DVKVTQSSRYLVKRTGEKVFLECVQDMDHENMFWYRQDPGLGLRLIYFSYDVKMKEKGDIPEGYSVSREKKERFSLILESASTNQTSMYLCASSLLGLRASTDTQYFGPGTRLTVL.

There are a few counts of this clone. The V gene is TRBV9, the J gene TRBJ2-7; D might be TRBD1 (5 bases). Trimming shortened V by 2 bases and J by 4 bases, and 16 bases separated the two germline ends. The germline CDR1 and CDR2 sequences are SGDLS and YYNGEE. The CDR3 is made up of 15 amino acids. The DNA of the CDR3 is TGTGCCAGCAGCGTTACCCCAACAGGATGGTACGAGCAGTACTTC. The encoded protein is CASSVTPTGWYEQYF.

The J gene is TRBJ1-5, the V gene TRBV28; D uncertain. V lost 1 base to trimming and J lost 7 bases, with 5 bases between them. This CDR3 region has 12 residues. Germline values: CDR1 MDHEN, CDR2 SYDVKM. CDR3 nucleotides: TGTGCCAGCAGTTTATACGGGCAGCCCCAGCATTTT. The encoded protein is CASSLYGQPQHF.